One and the same sample provided the 13 T cell receptor beta chains below, sequenced in a study of spatial heterogeneity in lung cancer (dated by TCRdb to about 2019). The meaning of the sample's time point label: sample taken at primary tumor resection. Library method: 5' RACE. This sample was sequenced with a NextSeq 500. The public reads were reanalyzed by TCRdb: fastp trimming at Q25, MiXCR alignment, in-frame beta chains only. Rows are combined by CDR3 protein, so each entry shows the most common genes and DNA. This sample has some 100,000 distinct CDR3 sequences in its table, and 9.5% to 15% of those were observed once. Together, the top ten hold about 40% of the sample. Sequencing was performed on PBMCs, taken at surgery. These receptors were obtained from a male donor with early-stage non-small cell lung cancer.

This clonotype was counted between two and nine times. V is TRBV20-1 and J is TRBJ2-7; TRBD2 aligns across 7 bases. CDR1 is DFQATT and CDR2 is SNEGSKA in the germline V gene (reference sequence). V was pared by 7 bases and J by 2 bases, with 5 bases of the junction left unmatched. The CDR3 spans 12 residues. CDR3: CSVDREAYEQYF. The DNA for the CDR3 is TGCAGTGTCGATCGGGAGGCCTACGAGCAGTACTTC.

The rearrangement uses TRBV20-1 and TRBJ1-2; 7 nucleotides agree with TRBD1. The CDR3 is 12 residues long. The V and J ends lost 6 bases and 4 bases, in that order; junction bases with no gene match: 5. Germline CDR1 reads DFQATT; CDR2 reads SNEGSKA (reference sequence). DNA for the CDR3: TGCAGTGCGACCGGGACAGTCTATGGCTACACCTTC. It specifies CSATGTVYGYTF.

The chain combines TRBV4-3 with TRBJ2-2; no definite D call. In germline, CDR1 is LGHNA, CDR2 YSLEER. The CDR3 extends over 15 amino acids. Deletions cut 5 bases from V and 5 bases from J, with 15 bases between. In DNA, the CDR3 is TGCGCCAGCAGCAACACGCCGCAGACAACCGGGGAGCTGTTTTTT. The encoded protein is CASSNTPQTTGELFF.

In its sample, this clonotype was seen many times. The chain employs TRBV20-1 and TRBJ2-7; 7 bases are shared with TRBD2. V was pared by 3 bases and J by 0 bases, with 2 bases of the junction left unmatched. Germline values: CDR1 DFQATT, CDR2 SNEGSKA (reference sequence). The CDR3 is made up of 13 amino acids. The CDR3, as DNA: TGCAGTGCTAGCGGCGGGAGCTCCTACGAGCAGTACTTC. Translated: CSASGGSSYEQYF.

The V gene is TRBV5-4, the J gene TRBJ2-3; 10 bases match TRBD2. J lost 0 bases, V lost 1 base, and 5 bases had no gene match. The germline CDR1 and CDR2 sequences are SGHNT and YYREEE (reference sequence). The CDR3 has 17 residues. The CDR3 protein is CASSLPSGGVSTDTQYF. Here the CDR3 DNA reads TGTGCCAGCAGCTTGCCCAGCGGGGGGGTCAGCACAGATACGCAGTATTTT.

The CDR3 bases are TGTGCCAGCAGCTTAATTGGGCTAGCGGGAGTCCGACCCGGGGAGCTGTTTTTT. It encodes CASSLIGLAGVRPGELFF. The V call is TRBV7-8, the J call TRBJ2-2; 10 bases are a match to TRBD2. J lost 6 bases, V lost 2 bases, and 12 bases had no gene match. CDR3 length: 18 amino acids. The germline V gene encodes CDR1 SGHVS and CDR2 FQNEAQ.

This clonotype was observed a handful of times. V usage is TRBV4-1 and J usage is TRBJ2-2, with 8 bases identical to TRBD1. Germline values: CDR1 MGHRA, CDR2 YSYEKL. The CDR3 contains 18 residues. With 0 bases clipped from V and 1 base from J, the junction kept 7 bases outside the gene matches. CDR3 nucleotide sequence: TGCGCCAGCAGCCAAGATAGCAGGGGGCGCGGGAACACCGGGGAGCTGTTTTTT. It specifies CASSQDSRGRGNTGELFF.

This clonotype was detected only a few times. The chain joins TRBV4-3 to TRBJ2-5; a possible D gene is TRBD2 (7 bases). The CDR3 is 17 amino acids. Trimming shortened V by 8 bases and J by 2 bases, and 24 bases separated the two germline ends. CDR1 LGHNA and CDR2 YSLEER come from the germline V gene. CDR3 DNA sequence: TGCGCCAGCGTCGGGTTTAGGGCGGGGGCCCTTCAAGAGACCCAGTACTTC. This gives the protein CASVGFRAGALQETQYF.

This clonotype occurred a few times. The chain carries TRBV29-1 and TRBJ2-3; 14 nucleotides line up with TRBD2. Trimming cost V 7 bases and J 5 bases; bases outside gene matches: 8. Germline V gene lookup returns CDR1 SQVTM and CDR2 ANQGSEA. The CDR3 has 15 amino acids. CDR3 region: CSATGLAGAGDTQYF. The CDR3 DNA reads as TGCAGCGCCACGGGACTAGCGGGGGCCGGAGATACGCAGTATTTT.

The chain carries TRBV7-2 and TRBJ2-7, with TRBD1 matching over 7 bases. This CDR3 is 15 amino acids long. V lost 5 bases and J lost 2; bases outside the gene matches: 9. CDR1 SGHTA and CDR2 FQGNSA come from the germline V gene. The CDR3 sequence is CASSVRQGSPYEQYF. CDR3 DNA sequence: TGTGCCAGCAGCGTACGACAGGGTAGCCCCTACGAGCAGTACTTC.

This clonotype showed up many times. This rearrangement joins TRBV24-1 to TRBJ2-7, with D unresolved. The V and J ends lost 2 bases and 6 bases respectively, with 19 bases between them. The CDR3 consists of 16 residues. CDR1 is KGHDR, CDR2 SFDVKD, per germline. The CDR3 sequence is CATSDSKFGVSLEQYF. CDR3 coding DNA: TGTGCCACCAGTGATTCGAAGTTTGGTGTTTCCCTCGAGCAGTACTTC.

This clonotype was picked up a small number of times. The gene calls are TRBV29-1 and TRBJ1-4; weak D call: TRBD1 (5 bases). This CDR3 is built from 14 residues. Looked up from germline, CDR1 is SQVTM and CDR2 is ANQGSEA. V was cut by 6 bases and J by 6 bases, with 17 bases left in between. CDR3 sequence (DNA): TGCAGCGTCTCACCGGGACGGTCGGATGAAAAACTGTTTTTT. Translation gives CSVSPGRSDEKLFF.

This clonotype was seen repeatedly, ten times or more. V is TRBV20-1 and J is TRBJ2-1, with 11 bases that match TRBD2. This CDR3 region has 17 residues. The ends lost 1 base at V and 10 bases at J; junction bases unmatched: 15. Per germline, CDR1 DFQATT and CDR2 SNEGSKA (reference sequence). CDR3 bases: TGCAGTGCTAGAGGTAGCGGGGGGGCTACACCTTTTGTAGAGCAGTTCTTC. Residues: CSARGSGGATPFVEQFF.